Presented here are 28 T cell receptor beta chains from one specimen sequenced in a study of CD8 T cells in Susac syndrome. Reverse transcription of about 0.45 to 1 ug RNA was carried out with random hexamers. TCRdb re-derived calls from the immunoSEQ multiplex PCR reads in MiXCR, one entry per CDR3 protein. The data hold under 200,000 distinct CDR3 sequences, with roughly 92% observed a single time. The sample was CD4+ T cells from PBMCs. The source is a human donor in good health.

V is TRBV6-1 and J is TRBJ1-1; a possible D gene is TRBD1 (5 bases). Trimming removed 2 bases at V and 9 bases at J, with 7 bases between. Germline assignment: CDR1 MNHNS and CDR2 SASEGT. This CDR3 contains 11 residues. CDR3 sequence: CASSEQGQAFF. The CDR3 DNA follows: TGTGCCAGCAGTGAACAGGGACAAGCTTTCTTT.

In DNA form, the CDR3 reads TGTGCCAGTAGTATAGGCAGGATGACGTCCTCGAACACCGGGGAGCTGTTTTTT. This translates into CASSIGRMTSSNTGELFF. The chain recombines TRBV19 with TRBJ2-2; D gene unclear. This CDR3 is built from 18 residues. Trimming removed 1 base from V and 0 bases from J, with 15 bases in between. Germline CDR1 reads LNHDA; CDR2 reads SQIVND (reference sequence).

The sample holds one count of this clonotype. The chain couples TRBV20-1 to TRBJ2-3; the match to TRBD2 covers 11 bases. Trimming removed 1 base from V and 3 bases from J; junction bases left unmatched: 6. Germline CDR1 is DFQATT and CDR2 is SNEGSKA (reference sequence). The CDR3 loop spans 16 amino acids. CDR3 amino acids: CSARAVTSGGTDTQYF. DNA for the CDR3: TGCAGTGCTAGAGCGGTTACTAGCGGGGGAACAGATACGCAGTATTTT.

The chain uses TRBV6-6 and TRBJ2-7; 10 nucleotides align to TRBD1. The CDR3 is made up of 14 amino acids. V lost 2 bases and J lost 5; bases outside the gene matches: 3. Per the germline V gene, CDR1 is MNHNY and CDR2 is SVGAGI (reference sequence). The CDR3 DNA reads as TGTGCCAGCAGTTACGGGACAGGGGTCGACGAGCAGTACTTC. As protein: CASSYGTGVDEQYF.

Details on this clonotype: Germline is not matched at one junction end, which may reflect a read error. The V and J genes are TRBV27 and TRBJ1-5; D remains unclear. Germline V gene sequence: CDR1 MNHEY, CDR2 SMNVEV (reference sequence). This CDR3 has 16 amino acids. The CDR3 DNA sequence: TGTGCCAGCAGTTTATCCCCTTTGTTGAGCAGTCAGCCCCAGCATTTT. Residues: CASSLSPLLSSQPQHF.

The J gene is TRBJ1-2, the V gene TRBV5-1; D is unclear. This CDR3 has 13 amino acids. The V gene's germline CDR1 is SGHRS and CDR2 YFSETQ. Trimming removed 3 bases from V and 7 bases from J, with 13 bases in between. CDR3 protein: CASSSGPTSGYTF. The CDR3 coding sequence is TGCGCCAGCAGCTCGGGCCCCACGTCTGGCTACACCTTC.

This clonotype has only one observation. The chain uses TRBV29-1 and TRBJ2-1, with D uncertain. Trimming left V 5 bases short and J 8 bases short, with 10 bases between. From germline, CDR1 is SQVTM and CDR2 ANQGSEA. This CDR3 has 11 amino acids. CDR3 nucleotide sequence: TGCAGCGTTCTCAGGCACGATGAGCAGTTCTTC. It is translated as CSVLRHDEQFF.

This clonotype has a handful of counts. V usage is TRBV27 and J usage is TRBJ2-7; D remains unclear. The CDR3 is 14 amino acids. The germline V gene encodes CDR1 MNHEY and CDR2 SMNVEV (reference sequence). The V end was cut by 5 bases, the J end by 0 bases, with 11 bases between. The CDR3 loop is CASSPSPISYEQYF. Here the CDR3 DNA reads TGTGCCAGCAGTCCCTCCCCAATCTCCTACGAGCAGTACTTC.

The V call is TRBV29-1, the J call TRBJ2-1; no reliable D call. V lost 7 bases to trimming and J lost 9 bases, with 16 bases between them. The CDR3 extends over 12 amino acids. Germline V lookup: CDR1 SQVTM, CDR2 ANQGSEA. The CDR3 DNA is TGCAGCGGGGCGTCGGGTAGCAGTGAGCAGTTCTTC. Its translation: CSGASGSSEQFF.

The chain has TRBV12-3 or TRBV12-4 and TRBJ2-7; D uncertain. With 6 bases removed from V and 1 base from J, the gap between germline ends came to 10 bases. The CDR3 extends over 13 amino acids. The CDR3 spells CASSLPASYEQYF. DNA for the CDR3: TGTGCCAGCAGCTTGCCCGCGTCCTACGAGCAGTACTTC.

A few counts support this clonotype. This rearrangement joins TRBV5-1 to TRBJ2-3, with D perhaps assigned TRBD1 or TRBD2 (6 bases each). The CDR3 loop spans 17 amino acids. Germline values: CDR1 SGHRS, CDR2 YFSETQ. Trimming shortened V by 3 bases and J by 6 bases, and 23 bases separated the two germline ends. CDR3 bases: TGCGCCAGCAGCTCTTTTGAGTGGGGGGCTTCCACGGATACGCAGTATTTT. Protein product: CASSSFEWGASTDTQYF.

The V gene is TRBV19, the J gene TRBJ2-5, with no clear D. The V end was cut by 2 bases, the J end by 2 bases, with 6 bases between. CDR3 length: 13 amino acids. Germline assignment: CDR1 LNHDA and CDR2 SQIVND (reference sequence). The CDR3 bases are TGTGCCAGTAGTATATCCAAACAAGAGACCCAGTACTTC. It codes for CASSISKQETQYF.

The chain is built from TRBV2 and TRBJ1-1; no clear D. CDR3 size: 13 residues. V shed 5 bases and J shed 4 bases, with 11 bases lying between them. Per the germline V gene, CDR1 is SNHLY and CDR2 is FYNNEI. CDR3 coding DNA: TGTGCCAGCAGTTTTGGAGGGAGCACTGAAGCTTTCTTT. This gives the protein CASSFGGSTEAFF.

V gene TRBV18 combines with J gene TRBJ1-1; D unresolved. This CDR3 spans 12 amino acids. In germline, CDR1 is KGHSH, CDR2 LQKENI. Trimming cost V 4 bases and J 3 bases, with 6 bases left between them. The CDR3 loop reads CASSLRDTEAFF. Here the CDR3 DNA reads TGTGCCAGCTCACTTCGGGACACTGAAGCTTTCTTT.

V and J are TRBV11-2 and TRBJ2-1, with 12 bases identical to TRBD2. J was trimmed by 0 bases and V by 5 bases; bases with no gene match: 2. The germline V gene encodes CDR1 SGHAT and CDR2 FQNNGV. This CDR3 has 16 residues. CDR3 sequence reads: CASSLLAGGSYNEQFF. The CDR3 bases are TGTGCCAGCAGCCTACTAGCGGGGGGCTCCTACAATGAGCAGTTCTTC. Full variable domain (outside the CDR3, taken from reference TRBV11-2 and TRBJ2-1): EAGVAQSPRYKIIEKRQSVAFWCNPISGHATLYWYQQILGQGPKLLIQFQNNGVVDDSQLPKDRFSAERLKGVDSTLKIQPAKLEDSAVYLCASSLLAGGSYNEQFFGPGTRLTVL.

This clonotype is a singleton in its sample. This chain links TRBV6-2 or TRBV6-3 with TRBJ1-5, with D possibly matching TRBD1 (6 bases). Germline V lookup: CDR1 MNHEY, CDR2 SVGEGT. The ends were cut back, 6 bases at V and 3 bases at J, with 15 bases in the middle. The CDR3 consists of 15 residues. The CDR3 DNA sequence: TGTGCCAGCAGAGGGGGGCAGGCTCTCAATCAGCCCCAGCATTTT. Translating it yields CASRGGQALNQPQHF.

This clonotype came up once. The DNA of the CDR3 is TGCAGTGCTAGAGACGGCTCCTATAATTCACCCCTCCACTTT. This encodes CSARDGSYNSPLHF. The chain uses TRBV20-1 and TRBJ1-6, with no clear D. The CDR3 sequence is 14 residues long. The germline gives CDR1 DFQATT, CDR2 SNEGSKA (reference sequence). The V gene lost 0 bases and the J gene lost 0 bases, with 3 bases spanning the gap.

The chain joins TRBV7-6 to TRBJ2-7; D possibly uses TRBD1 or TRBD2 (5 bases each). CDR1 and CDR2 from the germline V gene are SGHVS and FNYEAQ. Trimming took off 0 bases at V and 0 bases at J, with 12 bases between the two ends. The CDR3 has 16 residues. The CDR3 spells CASSLARPGSSYEQYF. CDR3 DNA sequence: TGTGCCAGCAGCTTAGCGAGGCCAGGGAGCTCCTACGAGCAGTACTTC.

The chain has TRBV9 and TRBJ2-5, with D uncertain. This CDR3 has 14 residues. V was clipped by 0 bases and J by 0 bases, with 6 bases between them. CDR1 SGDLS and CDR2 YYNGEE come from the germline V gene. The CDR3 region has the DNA TGTGCCAGCAGCGTAGAGGATTACCAAGAGACCCAGTACTTC. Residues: CASSVEDYQETQYF. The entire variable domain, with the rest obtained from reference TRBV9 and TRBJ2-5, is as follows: DSGVTQTPKHLITATGQRVTLRCSPRSGDLSVYWYQQSLDQGLQFLIQYYNGEERAKGNILERFSAQQFPDLHSELNLSSLELGDSALYFCASSVEDYQETQYFGPGTRLLVL.

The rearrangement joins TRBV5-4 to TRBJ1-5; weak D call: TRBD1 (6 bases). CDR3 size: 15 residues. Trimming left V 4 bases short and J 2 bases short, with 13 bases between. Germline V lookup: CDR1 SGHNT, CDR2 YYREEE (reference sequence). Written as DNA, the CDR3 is TGTGCCAGCAGCCTGAAAGGACAGTGCAATCAGCCCCAGCATTTT. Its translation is CASSLKGQCNQPQHF.

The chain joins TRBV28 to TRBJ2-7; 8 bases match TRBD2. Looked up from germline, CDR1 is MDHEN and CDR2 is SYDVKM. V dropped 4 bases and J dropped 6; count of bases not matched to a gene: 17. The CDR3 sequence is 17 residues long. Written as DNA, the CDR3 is TGTGCCAGCAGTTCCCTACCAACTAGCGGCCTGCCGATCGAGCAGTACTTC. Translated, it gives CASSSLPTSGLPIEQYF.

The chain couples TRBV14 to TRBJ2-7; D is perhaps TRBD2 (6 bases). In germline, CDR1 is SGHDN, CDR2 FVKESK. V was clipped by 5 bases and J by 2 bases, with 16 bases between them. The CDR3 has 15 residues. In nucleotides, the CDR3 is TGTGCCAGCAGCAAGTCCCGGGGGTCGACCTACGAGCAGTACTTC. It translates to CASSKSRGSTYEQYF.

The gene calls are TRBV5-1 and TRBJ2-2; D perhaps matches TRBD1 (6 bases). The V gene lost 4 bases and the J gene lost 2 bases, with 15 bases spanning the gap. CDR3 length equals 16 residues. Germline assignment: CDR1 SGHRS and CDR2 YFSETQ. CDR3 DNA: TGCGCCAGCAGCCCCCCCAGGGGACCCAACACCGGGGAGCTGTTTTTT. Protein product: CASSPPRGPNTGELFF. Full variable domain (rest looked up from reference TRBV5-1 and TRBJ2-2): KAGVTQTPRYLIKTRGQQVTLSCSPISGHRSVSWYQQTPGQGLQFLFEYFSETQRNKGNFPGRFSGRQFSNSRSEMNVSTLELGDSALYLCASSPPRGPNTGELFFGEGSRLTVL.

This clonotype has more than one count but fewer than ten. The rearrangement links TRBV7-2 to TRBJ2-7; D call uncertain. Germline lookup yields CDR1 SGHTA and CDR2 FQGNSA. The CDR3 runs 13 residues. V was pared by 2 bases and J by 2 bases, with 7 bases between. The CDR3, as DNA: TGTGCCAGCAGCTTACAGGAAACCTACGAGCAGTACGTC. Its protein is CASSLQETYEQYV.

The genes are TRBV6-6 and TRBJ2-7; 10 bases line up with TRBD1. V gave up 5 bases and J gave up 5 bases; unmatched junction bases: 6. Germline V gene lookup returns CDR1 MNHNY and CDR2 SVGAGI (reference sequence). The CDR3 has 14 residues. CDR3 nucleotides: TGTGCCAGCAGTAACGGACAGGGGGGGGACGAGCAGTACTTC. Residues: CASSNGQGGDEQYF.

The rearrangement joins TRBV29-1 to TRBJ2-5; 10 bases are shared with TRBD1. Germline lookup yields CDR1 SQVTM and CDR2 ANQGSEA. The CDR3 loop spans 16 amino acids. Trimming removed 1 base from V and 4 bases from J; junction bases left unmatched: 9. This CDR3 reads CSVEGPGQGRAETQYF. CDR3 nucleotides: TGCAGCGTTGAAGGCCCGGGACAGGGGCGCGCAGAGACCCAGTACTTC.

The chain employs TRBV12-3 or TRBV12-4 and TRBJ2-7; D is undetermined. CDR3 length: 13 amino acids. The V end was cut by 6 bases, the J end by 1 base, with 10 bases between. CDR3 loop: CASRSMGSYEQYF. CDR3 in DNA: TGTGCCAGCAGGTCGATGGGGTCCTACGAGCAGTACTTC.

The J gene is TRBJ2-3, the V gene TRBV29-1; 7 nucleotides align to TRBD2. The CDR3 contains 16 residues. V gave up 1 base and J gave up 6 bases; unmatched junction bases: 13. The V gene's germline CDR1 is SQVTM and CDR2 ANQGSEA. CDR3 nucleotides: TGCAGCGTTGAAGCGGCCAGCGGGGTGGGGAGGGATACGCAGTATTTT. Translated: CSVEAASGVGRDTQYF.